The entry below gives a single T cell receptor beta chain sequence along with its context. The sample comes from a study of OX40 agonist ivuxolimab in advanced cancers. Clones were sequenced by immunoSEQ multiplex PCR, and TCRdb holds only the in-frame ones, with some missing. Of tens of thousands of clones listed, approximately 92% are singletons. This CDR3 comprises 13 residues. The germline V and J ends were trimmed by 4 bases and 3 bases, with 10 bases remaining between them. Germline lookup yields CDR1 SGHNT and CDR2 YYREEE (reference sequence). The rearrangement uses TRBV5-4 and TRBJ1-2; perhaps TRBD1 as D (5 bases). The sample was CD4+ or CD8+ T cells sorted from blood, taken in a trial of the OX40 agonist ivuxolimab. The clonotype originates from an adult with an advanced solid tumor such as melanoma, head and neck, liver or kidney cancer. CDR3 DNA sequence: TGTGCCAGCAGCCTGCTGGGGGACTATGGCTACACCTTC. It is translated as CASSLLGDYGYTF.